The clone carrying this T cell receptor (beta chain) came up many times. This sample stems from a study of Graves' ophthalmopathy and Graves' hyperthyroidism. This CDR3 comprises 15 residues. The ends lost 5 bases at V and 4 bases at J; junction bases unmatched: 8. CDR1 SGHTA and CDR2 FQGTGA come from the germline V gene. Stable hyperthyroidism was defined by absence of ophthalmopathy within 18 months of follow-up. The TCR beta CDR3 regions underwent amplification from RNA transcripts. First-round RT-PCR used HTBI primers; second-round multiplex PCR followed. Via MiXCR, TCRdb re-called the multiplex PCR reads, giving one row per CDR3 protein. The table shows under 800,000 distinct CDR3 sequences, with 20% to 25% occurring only once.

This sequence originates from a woman between 18 and 29 years old with stable Graves' hyperthyroidism. Some clones in this sample may be carry-over from other donors' samples. This chain uses TRBV7-3 with TRBJ1-5, with 7 nucleotides matching TRBD1. The sequenced sample consisted of peripheral blood. This CDR3 reads CASSPQGGLNQPQHF. The CDR3 DNA follows: TGTGCCAGCAGCCCCCAGGGGGGGCTTAATCAGCCCCAGCATTTT.